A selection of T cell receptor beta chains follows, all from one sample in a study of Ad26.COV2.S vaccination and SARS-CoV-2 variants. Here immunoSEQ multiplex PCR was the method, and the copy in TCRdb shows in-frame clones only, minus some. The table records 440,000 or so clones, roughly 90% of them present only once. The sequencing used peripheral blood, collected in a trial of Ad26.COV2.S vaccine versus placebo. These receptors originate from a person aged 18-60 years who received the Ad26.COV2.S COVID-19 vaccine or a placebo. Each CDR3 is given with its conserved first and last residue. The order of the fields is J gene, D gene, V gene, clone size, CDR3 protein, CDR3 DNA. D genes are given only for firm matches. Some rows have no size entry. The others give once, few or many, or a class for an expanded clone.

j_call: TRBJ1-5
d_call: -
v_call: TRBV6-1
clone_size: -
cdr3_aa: CASSDPFLRGRNQPQHF
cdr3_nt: TGTGCCAGCAGTGACCCTTTTTTAAGGGGACGAAATCAGCCCCAGCATTTT

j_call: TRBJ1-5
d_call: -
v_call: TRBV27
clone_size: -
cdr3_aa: CASSQLNGGGGITQHF
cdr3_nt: TGTGCCAGCAGCCAACTAAATGGGGGAGGAGGAATCACCCAGCATTTT

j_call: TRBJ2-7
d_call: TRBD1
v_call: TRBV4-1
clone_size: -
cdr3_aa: CASSPDRGQNYEQYF
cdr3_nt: TGCGCCAGCAGCCCCGACAGGGGGCAAAACTACGAGCAGTACTTC

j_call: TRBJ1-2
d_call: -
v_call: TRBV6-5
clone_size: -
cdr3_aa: CASSLMAGRPNYGYTF
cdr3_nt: TGTGCCAGCAGTTTGATGGCGGGACGGCCGAACTATGGCTACACCTTC

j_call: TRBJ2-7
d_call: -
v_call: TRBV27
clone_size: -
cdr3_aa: CASSLSGHLTYEQYF
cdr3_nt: TGTGCCAGCAGTTTATCGGGACACCTAACCTACGAGCAGTACTTC

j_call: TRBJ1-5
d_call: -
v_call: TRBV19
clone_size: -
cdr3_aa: CASNLVPLSNQPQHF
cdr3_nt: TGTGCCAGTAATTTAGTCCCACTTAGCAATCAGCCCCAGCATTTT

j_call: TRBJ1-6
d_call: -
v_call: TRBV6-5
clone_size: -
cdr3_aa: CASSYGGLAGSPLHF
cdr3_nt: TGTGCCAGCAGTTACGGGGGGCTTGCAGGTTCACCCCTCCACTTT

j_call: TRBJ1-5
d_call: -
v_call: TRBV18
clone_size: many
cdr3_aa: CASRGDSNQPQHF
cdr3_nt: TGTGCCAGTCGAGGGGACAGCAATCAGCCCCAGCATTTT

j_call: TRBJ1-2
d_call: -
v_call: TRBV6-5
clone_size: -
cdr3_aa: CASSYPGTTDGYTF
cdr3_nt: TGTGCCAGCAGTTACCCCGGGACAACGGATGGCTACACCTTC

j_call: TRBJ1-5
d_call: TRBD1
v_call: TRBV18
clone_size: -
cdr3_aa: CASSPLGQGNQPQHF
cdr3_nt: TGTGCCAGCTCACCCCTCGGACAGGGCAATCAGCCCCAGCATTTT

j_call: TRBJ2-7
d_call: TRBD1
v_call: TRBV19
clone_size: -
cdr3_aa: CASSIRLDRVGYEQYF
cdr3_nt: TGTGCCAGTAGTATCCGCCTCGACAGGGTCGGGTACGAGCAGTACTTC

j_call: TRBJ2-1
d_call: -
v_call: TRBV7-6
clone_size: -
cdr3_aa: CASSSSERNEQFF
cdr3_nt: TGTGCCAGCAGCTCTAGCGAGAGGAATGAGCAGTTCTTC

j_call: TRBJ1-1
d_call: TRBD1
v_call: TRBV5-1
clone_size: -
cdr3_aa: CASSLGTGGFSDTEAFF
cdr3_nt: TGCGCCAGCAGCTTGGGGACAGGGGGCTTCTCGGACACTGAAGCTTTCTTT

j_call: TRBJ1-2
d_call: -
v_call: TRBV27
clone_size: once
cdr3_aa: CASSSRDSGGYTF
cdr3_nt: TGTGCCAGCAGTTCAAGGGACTCCGGAGGCTACACCTTC

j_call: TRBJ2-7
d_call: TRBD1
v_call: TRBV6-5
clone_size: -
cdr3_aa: CASSSDRGLNEQYF
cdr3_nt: TGTGCCAGCAGTTCGGACAGGGGGCTGAACGAGCAGTACTTC

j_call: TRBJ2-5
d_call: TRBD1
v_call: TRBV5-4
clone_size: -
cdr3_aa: CASSPQNRGQETQYF
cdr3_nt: TGTGCCAGCAGCCCCCAAAACAGGGGACAAGAGACCCAGTACTTC

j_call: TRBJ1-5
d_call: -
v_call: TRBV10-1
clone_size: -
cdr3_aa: CASSDSAQPQHF
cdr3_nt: TGCGCCAGCAGTGATTCAGCTCAGCCCCAGCATTTT

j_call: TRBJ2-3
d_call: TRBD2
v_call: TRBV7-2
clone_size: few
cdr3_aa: CASSSPSGGPLGDTQYF
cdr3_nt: TGTGCCAGCAGCTCCCCTAGCGGGGGGCCTCTCGGGGATACGCAGTATTTT

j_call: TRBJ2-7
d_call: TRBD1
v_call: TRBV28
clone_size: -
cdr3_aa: CASSTPGTGFHEQYF
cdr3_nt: TGTGCCAGCAGTACCCCCGGGACAGGGTTTCACGAGCAGTACTTC

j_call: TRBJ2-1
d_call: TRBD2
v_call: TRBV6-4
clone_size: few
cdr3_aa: CASSETSGSYNEQFF
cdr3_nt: TGTGCCAGCAGTGAGACTAGCGGCTCCTACAATGAGCAGTTCTTC

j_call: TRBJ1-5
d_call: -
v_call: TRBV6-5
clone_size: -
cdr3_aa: CASSLVGKKNQPQHF
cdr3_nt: TGTGCCAGCAGCCTGGTTGGGAAGAAAAATCAGCCCCAGCATTTT

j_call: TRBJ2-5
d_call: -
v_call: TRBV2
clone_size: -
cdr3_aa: CASSEAPAFGRGVQETQYF
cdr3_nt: TGTGCCAGCAGTGAAGCGCCCGCTTTTGGGCGGGGCGTCCAAGAGACCCAGTACTTC

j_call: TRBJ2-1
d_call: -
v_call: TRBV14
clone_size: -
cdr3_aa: CASNRLGERDEQFF
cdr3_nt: TGTGCCAGCAACCGGTTGGGGGAACGCGATGAGCAGTTCTTC

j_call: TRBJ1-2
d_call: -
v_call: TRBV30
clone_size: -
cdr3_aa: CAWKRGLRLYGYTF
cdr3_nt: TGTGCCTGGAAGAGGGGTTTACGGCTCTATGGCTACACCTTC

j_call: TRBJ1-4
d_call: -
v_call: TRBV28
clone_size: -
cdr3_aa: CASSFSRAEKLFF
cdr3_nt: TGTGCCAGCAGTTTTAGTAGGGCTGAAAAACTGTTTTTT

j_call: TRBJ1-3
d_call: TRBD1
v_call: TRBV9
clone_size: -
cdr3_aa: CASSTGTGGLSGNTIYF
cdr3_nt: TGTGCCAGCAGCACCGGGACAGGGGGCCTCTCTGGAAACACCATATATTTT

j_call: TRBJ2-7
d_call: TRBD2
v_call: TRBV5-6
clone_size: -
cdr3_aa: CASSLAGDALGEQYF
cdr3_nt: TGTGCCAGCAGCCTAGCGGGCGACGCCCTTGGAGAGCAGTACTTC

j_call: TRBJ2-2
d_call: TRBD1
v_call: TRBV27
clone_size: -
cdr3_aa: CASTKQGTTGELFF
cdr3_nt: TGTGCCAGCACGAAACAGGGGACCACCGGGGAGCTGTTTTTT

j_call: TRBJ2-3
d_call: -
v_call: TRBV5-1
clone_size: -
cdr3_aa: CASSFAGSTDTQYF
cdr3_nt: TGCGCCAGCAGCTTTGCGGGGAGCACAGATACGCAGTATTTT

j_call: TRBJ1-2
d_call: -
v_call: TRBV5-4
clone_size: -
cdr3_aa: CASSFKSPAEGYTF
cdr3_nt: TGTGCCAGCAGCTTTAAATCCCCAGCAGAGGGCTACACCTTC

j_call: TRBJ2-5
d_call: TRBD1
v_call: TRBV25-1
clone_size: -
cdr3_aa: CATARGETQYF
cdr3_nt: TGTGCCACCGCCAGGGGGGAGACCCAGTACTTC

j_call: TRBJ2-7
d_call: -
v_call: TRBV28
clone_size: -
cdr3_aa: CASSSALGNWVLYEQYF
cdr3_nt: TGTGCCAGCAGTTCCGCCCTAGGGAATTGGGTTTTGTACGAGCAGTACTTC

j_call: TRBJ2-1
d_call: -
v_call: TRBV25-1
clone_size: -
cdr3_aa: CASSPSRISSYNEQFF
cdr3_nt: TGTGCCAGCAGTCCCTCGAGGATCAGCTCCTACAATGAGCAGTTCTTC

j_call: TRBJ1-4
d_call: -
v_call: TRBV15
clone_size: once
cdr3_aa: CATSRVKGTNEKLFF
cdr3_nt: TGTGCCACCAGCAGAGTCAAGGGCACTAATGAAAAACTGTTTTTT

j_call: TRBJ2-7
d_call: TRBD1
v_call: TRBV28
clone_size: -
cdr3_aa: CASSQGGASYEQYF
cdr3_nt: TGTGCCAGCAGTCAAGGGGGCGCCTCCTACGAGCAGTACTTC

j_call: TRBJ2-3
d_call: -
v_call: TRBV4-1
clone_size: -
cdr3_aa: CASSQTRTRGTDTQYF
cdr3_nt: TGCGCCAGCAGCCAGACTAGGACCCGAGGAACAGATACGCAGTATTTT

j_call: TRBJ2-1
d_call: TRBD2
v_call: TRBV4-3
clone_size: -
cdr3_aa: CASSGSGGAPYNEQFF
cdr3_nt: TGCGCCAGCAGCGGGAGCGGGGGGGCACCCTACAATGAGCAGTTCTTC

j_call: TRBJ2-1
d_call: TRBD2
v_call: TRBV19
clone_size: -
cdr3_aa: CASRTGGSSYNEQFF
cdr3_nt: TGTGCCAGTAGAACGGGGGGGAGCTCCTACAATGAGCAGTTCTTC

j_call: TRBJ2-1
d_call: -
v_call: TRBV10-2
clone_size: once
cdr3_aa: CASSELGTDNEQFF
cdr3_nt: TGCGCCAGCAGTGAACTTGGGACCGACAATGAGCAGTTCTTC

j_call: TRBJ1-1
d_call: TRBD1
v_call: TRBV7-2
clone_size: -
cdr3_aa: CASSLVGGGNTEAFF
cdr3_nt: TGTGCCAGCAGCTTAGTAGGGGGCGGCAACACTGAAGCTTTCTTT